This TCR beta chain was sequenced in a study of molecular identifiers for immune sequencing clone quantification. Germline V gene lookup returns CDR1 DFQATT and CDR2 SNEGSKA (reference sequence). The length of the CDR3 is 14 residues. CD8+CD4-CCR7+CD45RA+ cells were sorted as naive CD8 T cells. In the case of this clonotype: Its antigen is as yet unknown. The junction and the germline gene differ at one end; a read error may be behind it.

Study results and limitations: In cases of identical TCR molecules sharing a barcode, highly expanded clone sizes could be underestimated.

The use of previously described methods and listed TCR primers produced the bulk TCR libraries. MiXCR, run by TCRdb on the PCR reads, gives a single entry per CDR3 protein. The sample lists under 650,000 distinct CDR3 sequences, just under 20% seen once, with roughly 0.9% in the top ten. V is TRBV20-1 and J is TRBJ2-7, with D perhaps matching TRBD1 or TRBD2 (5 bases each). The source is a human donor in good health. Some libraries in this study had Jurkat cell RNA spiked in. The material sequenced was naive CD8+ T cells from blood, with Jurkat cell RNA spiked in. Subset given: FACS-sorted CD8+CD4-CCR7+CD45RA+ naive T cells. CDR3 amino acids: CSAGDSGSSYEQYF. CDR3 DNA sequence: TGCAGTGCTGGAGATTCAGGGAGCTCCTACGAGCAGTACTTC.